Shown below are 9 T cell receptor beta chains from a single sample sequenced in a study of shared clonotypes between healthy human individuals (dated by TCRdb to about 2020). The library was prepared using the immunoSEQ multiplex PCR assay. TCRdb re-hosts the immuneACCESS table, in-frame sequences only. Its copies lack some clones; in the studies checked, an unresolved V gene accounts for under half of them, and the cause for the rest is not known. In all, the sample holds 2 million to 2.5 million clones, and over 90% of those were seen once. Around 0.4% of the sample is taken by the ten largest. Material for sequencing was naive CD4+ T cells from PBMCs. Reading the label with the study, this specimen's cell subset or site is: CD45RA+ positively selected. These receptors originate from a man aged 18 to 29 in good health. Some clones in this sample may be carry-over from other donors' samples.

V and J are TRBV29-1 and TRBJ2-3; 7 nucleotides align to TRBD2. Germline values: CDR1 SQVTM, CDR2 ANQGSEA. The CDR3 is 12 residues long. J was trimmed by 7 bases and V by 7 bases; bases with no gene match: 8. The chain's CDR3 is CSAAEGGNTQYF. In DNA, the CDR3 is TGCAGCGCCGCTGAGGGAGGGAATACGCAGTATTTT.

The chain links TRBV7-2 to TRBJ2-1, with 10 nucleotides matching TRBD1. The germline V gene encodes CDR1 SGHTA and CDR2 FQGNSA. With V trimmed by 5 bases and J by 8 bases, 9 bases remained unmatched. There are 15 residues in the CDR3. The CDR3 region is CASSPGTGVGYEQFF. The CDR3 coding sequence is TGTGCCAGCAGCCCCGGGACAGGGGTTGGATATGAGCAGTTCTTC.

This chain links TRBV19 with TRBJ2-5; the D gene is possibly TRBD1 (6 bases). The V end was cut by 5 bases, the J end by 2 bases, with 12 bases between. This CDR3 contains 14 residues. CDR1 LNHDA and CDR2 SQIVND come from the germline V gene (reference sequence). The CDR3 DNA reads as TGTGCCAGTAGTCCTGGACAGTTTCAAGAGACCCAGTACTTC. This sequence encodes CASSPGQFQETQYF.

The CDR3 bases are TGTGCCAGCAGCCAAGGGGCAGGGCGGGAGGAGACCCAGTACTTC. Translated, it gives CASSQGAGREETQYF. The chain has TRBV7-3 and TRBJ2-5; TRBD2 matches at 7 bases. The trim removed 5 bases at V and 5 bases at J, leaving 11 bases unmatched. Germline V CDR1 and CDR2: SGHTA, FQGTGA. This CDR3 is built from 15 residues.

The V gene is TRBV6-6, the J gene TRBJ1-5, with D hard to call. Germline CDR1 and CDR2: MNHNY and SVGAGI (reference sequence). V dropped 2 bases and J dropped 2 bases, with 13 bases sitting between them. CDR3 length: 16 residues. The CDR3 DNA sequence: TGTGCCAGCAGTTACCGGAGTCAGCAAGGCAATCAGCCCCAGCATTTT. As protein: CASSYRSQQGNQPQHF.

The rearrangement links TRBV5-4 to TRBJ2-3; 8 nucleotides line up with TRBD2. Trimming at V came to 2 bases and at J to 4 bases, leaving 6 bases not matched to a gene. CDR3 length equals 15 residues. Per germline, CDR1 SGHNT and CDR2 YYREEE (reference sequence). The CDR3 sequence is CASSFVAGLPDTQYF. DNA of the CDR3: TGTGCCAGCAGCTTCGTAGCGGGGTTGCCAGATACGCAGTATTTT. Complete variable domain (other parts from reference TRBV5-4 and TRBJ2-3): ETGVTQSPTHLIKTRGQQVTLRCSSQSGHNTVSWYQQALGQGPQFIFQYYREEENGRGNFPPRFSGLQFPNYSSELNVNALELDDSALYLCASSFVAGLPDTQYFGPGTRLTVL.

V gene TRBV20-1 combines with J gene TRBJ2-7, with D unresolved. The V end lost 0 bases, the J end lost 7 bases, and 7 bases lay between the germline ends. The CDR3 contains 11 residues. The V gene's germline CDR1 is DFQATT and CDR2 SNEGSKA (reference sequence). In nucleotides, the CDR3 is TGCAGTGCTAGAGATCTTATAGAGCAGTACTTC. Protein product: CSARDLIEQYF.

The J gene is TRBJ2-7, the V gene TRBV5-4; D perhaps matches TRBD2 (7 bases). Trimming cost V 1 base and J 7 bases, with 30 bases left between them. CDR3 size: 19 residues. Germline-derived CDR1 and CDR2 are SGHNT and YYREEE (reference sequence). CDR3 nucleotides: TGTGCCAGCAGCTTGCCCGTGGGGGCGCGTGGCGGGAGAGGGGGTGAGCAGTACTTC. This translates into CASSLPVGARGGRGGEQYF.

This clone occurred once. The gene calls are TRBV19 and TRBJ2-1, with a weak D call TRBD2 (5 bases). Germline CDR1 reads LNHDA; CDR2 reads SQIVND (reference sequence). This CDR3 region has 14 residues. The V end was cut by 1 base, the J end by 7 bases, with 11 bases between. The CDR3 DNA sequence: TGTGCCAGTAGTATAGCCCGGACTCGAAATGAGCAGTTCTTC. Translating it yields CASSIARTRNEQFF.